The rows below give T cell receptor beta chains drawn from one sample of a study of shared clonotypes between healthy human individuals. Only in-frame clones appear in the TCRdb table, and some are missing; sequencing was by immunoSEQ multiplex PCR. Of around 440,000 clones listed, roughly four fifths are singletons. Sequenced sample: PBMCs. The receptors derive from a woman in her 40s in good health. Some clones in this sample may be carry-over from other donors' samples. Each CDR3 is given with its conserved first and last residue. The order of the fields is J gene, clone size, V gene, CDR3 length, D gene, CDR3 DNA, CDR3 protein. The D gene is left open where the match is weak. Clone size is stated in some rows and not others, as once, few, many or a class when expanded.

TRBJ2-2 - TRBV11-2 14 - TGTGCCAGCAGCTGGGAGGCTAACACCGGGGAGCTGTTTTTT CASSWEANTGELFF
TRBJ2-2 - TRBV6-5 14 - TGTGCCAGCCTTGGAGAGAGAGCTACCGGGGAGCTGTTTTTT CASLGERATGELFF
TRBJ2-1 - TRBV5-1 17 - TGCGCCAGCAGCTTGGGGCCGCGCCTGGGTTGGGAGAATGAGCAGTTCTTC CASSLGPRLGWENEQFF
TRBJ2-2 - TRBV5-1 15 - TGCGCCAGCAGCTTGGTGGAGGGGAACACCGGGGAGCTGTTTTTT CASSLVEGNTGELFF
TRBJ1-5 - TRBV30 13 - TGTGCCTGGAGCAGGGCCCCCAATCAGCCCCAGCATTTT CAWSRAPNQPQHF
TRBJ1-1 few TRBV6-5 16 - TGTGCCAGCAGTTACTCCGAAGGGGGGGGAACCCCTGAAGCTTTCTTT CASSYSEGGGTPEAFF
TRBJ2-5 - TRBV4-2 17 TRBD2 TGTGCCAGCAGCCAGGAACCGGGACTAGCGGAGGGAGAGACCCAGTACTTC CASSQEPGLAEGETQYF
TRBJ2-5 - TRBV7-2 12 - TGTGCCAGCAGCTTAAACAGGGAGACCCAGTACTTC CASSLNRETQYF
TRBJ1-2 - TRBV18 15 - TGTGCCAGCTCACCAGAGGACGGGCCGTACTATGGCTACACCTTC CASSPEDGPYYGYTF
TRBJ1-4 - TRBV30 13 TRBD1 TGTGCCTGGAAGACAGGGGGCCATGAAAAACTGTTTTTT CAWKTGGHEKLFF
TRBJ2-7 - TRBV6-5 13 - TGTGCCAGCAGTCAAGGCCCCTCCTACGAGCAGTACTTC CASSQGPSYEQYF
TRBJ2-1 few TRBV6-1 11 - TGTGCCAGCAGTCTTTCCTATGAGCAGTTCTTC CASSLSYEQFF
TRBJ1-2 - TRBV30 12 - TGTGCCTGGAGTATTACGGCCTATGGCTACACCTTC CAWSITAYGYTF
TRBJ1-4 - TRBV4-1 16 TRBD1 TGCGCCAGCAGCCAAGAAGCGGCAGGGGGCTTCGAAAAACTGTTTTTT CASSQEAAGGFEKLFF
TRBJ2-1 - TRBV30 15 - TGTGCCTGGAGTGGGGTCGGCGTCTCCTACAATGAGCAGTTCTTC CAWSGVGVSYNEQFF
TRBJ1-2 many TRBV30 12 TRBD1 TGTGCCTGGAGGGGGGACAGCAAGGGCTACACCTTC CAWRGDSKGYTF
TRBJ2-7 once TRBV11-2 16 - TGTGCCAGCAGCTTACCCGGGGGGAACAGGGCCTACGAGCAGTACTTC CASSLPGGNRAYEQYF
TRBJ2-7 - TRBV11-2 15 - TGTGCCAGCAGCTTAGAGGTGGGAGCCCCCTACGAGCAGTACTTC CASSLEVGAPYEQYF
TRBJ2-3 - TRBV7-2 15 - TGTGCCAGCAGCTTAACGGCCGGGGGAACAGATACGCAGTATTTT CASSLTAGGTDTQYF
TRBJ2-3 few TRBV6-4 15 TRBD2 TGTGCCAGCAGTGAACTAGCGGGAAGCACAGATACGCAGTATTTT CASSELAGSTDTQYF
TRBJ2-1 - TRBV4-3 17 - TGCGCCAGCAGCCAAGAAACTGTCGGGACTCGCGGGAATGAGCAGTTCTTC CASSQETVGTRGNEQFF
TRBJ2-1 - TRBV7-2 17 TRBD1 TGTGCCAGCAGCTCTCTAGGGTCGGGACAGCTCTACAATGAGCAGTTCTTC CASSSLGSGQLYNEQFF
TRBJ2-6 many TRBV7-9 17 TRBD1 TGTGCCAGCAGCGACGGGACAGCCAGCTCTGGGGCCAACGTCCTGACTTTC CASSDGTASSGANVLTF
TRBJ1-1 - TRBV6-5 11 - TGTGCCAGCAGGAGGGACACTGAAGCTTTCTTT CASRRDTEAFF
TRBJ2-5 - TRBV4-2 13 - TGTGCCAGCAGCAGCCGGGTCCAAGAGACCCAGTACTTC CASSSRVQETQYF
TRBJ1-4 - TRBV5-4 13 - TGTGCCAGCAGTTTCTGGGGGAATGAAAAACTGTTTTTT CASSFWGNEKLFF